This passage covers 11 T cell receptor beta chains from one sample sequenced in a study of early T cells in non-severe SARS-CoV-2 infection. TCRdb fed the 5' RACE reads into MiXCR, producing one record per CDR3 protein. This repertoire shows about 48,000 distinct CDR3 sequences, over 7.5% found once; its top ten account for roughly 8.3%. The sequencing input was whole blood. The receptors come from an adult who was a healthcare worker with PCR-confirmed SARS-CoV-2 infection or an uninfected control (not recorded which).

The chain uses TRBV5-1 and TRBJ1-5; 7 bases fit TRBD1. The CDR3 runs 15 residues. J gave up 2 bases and V 2 bases, and 4 bases lay outside the gene matches. CDR1 is SGHRS and CDR2 is YFSETQ in the germline V gene. The CDR3 sequence is CASSFGGGGNQPQHF. CDR3 bases: TGCGCCAGCAGCTTTGGAGGGGGCGGCAATCAGCCCCAGCATTTT.

This clonotype has ten or more counts. This chain joins TRBV27 and TRBJ2-7; D tentatively reads TRBD1 or TRBD2 (5 bases each). CDR1 is MNHEY and CDR2 is SMNVEV in the germline V gene (reference sequence). The ends were cut back, 4 bases at V and 6 bases at J, with 13 bases in the middle. CDR3 length: 13 residues. CDR3 nucleotide sequence: TGTGCCAGCAGTTCCGGGACCTTCGGCGAGCAGTACTTC. It yields the protein CASSSGTFGEQYF.

This clonotype has a count of ten or more. This chain connects TRBV7-6 to TRBJ2-1; 11 nucleotides match TRBD2. The germline CDR1 and CDR2 sequences are SGHVS and FNYEAQ. J was trimmed by 2 bases and V by 4 bases; bases with no gene match: 1. The length of the CDR3 is 15 residues. The CDR3 reads CASSSGLAAYNEQFF. Here the CDR3 DNA reads TGTGCCAGCAGCTCGGGACTAGCGGCCTACAATGAGCAGTTCTTC.

In its sample, this clonotype was seen many times. The CDR3 spells CASSLGAAGPGITEAFF. The CDR3 DNA follows: TGTGCCAGCAGTTTAGGGGCGGCGGGACCTGGTATCACTGAAGCTTTCTTT. The V and J genes are TRBV27 and TRBJ1-1; TRBD1 might be the D (5 bases). CDR1 and CDR2 (germline): MNHEY, SMNVEV (reference sequence). V lost 2 bases and J lost 4, with 20 bases in between. The CDR3 is 17 amino acids.

The chain carries TRBV2 and TRBJ1-1; D perhaps matches TRBD1 (5 bases). This CDR3 comprises 14 residues. Germline loops: CDR1 SNHLY, CDR2 FYNNEI. V lost 7 bases to trimming and J lost 1 base, with 13 bases between them. As DNA, the CDR3 is TGTGCCAGCAATCGGGGCAGCGAGAACACTGAAGCTTTCTTT. It encodes CASNRGSENTEAFF.

This clonotype was recorded a few times. The chain recombines TRBV12-3 or TRBV12-4 with TRBJ2-1; D uncertain. With 1 base removed from V and 16 bases from J, the gap between germline ends came to 11 bases. The CDR3 is 11 residues long. The CDR3 bases are TGTGCCAGCAGTTTAGATAGTCAGGCTTTCTTC. This codes for CASSLDSQAFF.

This clonotype was picked up many times. The V and J genes are TRBV7-9 and TRBJ2-1; 7 bases fit TRBD2. This CDR3 contains 16 residues. Germline CDR1 is SEHNR and CDR2 is FQNEAQ (reference sequence). V was pared by 4 bases and J by 6 bases, with 12 bases of the junction left unmatched. CDR3 amino acids: CASSYLRDYPSNEQFF. CDR3 in DNA: TGTGCCAGCAGCTATCTCCGGGACTACCCAAGCAATGAGCAGTTCTTC.

This clonotype appeared many times. V and J are TRBV20-1 and TRBJ2-3; TRBD2 might be the D (6 bases). V was trimmed by 0 bases and J by 2 bases, leaving 12 bases between them. CDR1 is DFQATT and CDR2 is SNEGSKA in the germline V gene (reference sequence). CDR3 length equals 15 residues. The CDR3 nucleotides read TGCAGTGCTAGAGATCCCGGACTAATCACAGATACGCAGTATTTT. It is translated as CSARDPGLITDTQYF.

This clonotype occurred a few times. The chain is built from TRBV20-1 and TRBJ1-1; the D is unclear. V lost 0 bases to trimming and J lost 8 bases, with 16 bases between them. Germline V lookup: CDR1 DFQATT, CDR2 SNEGSKA (reference sequence). The CDR3 spans 14 residues. The CDR3 nucleotides are TGCAGTGCTAGAGACAGGTCGCGGGGTGTAGAAGCTTTCTTT. Amino acid sequence: CSARDRSRGVEAFF.

This clonotype has a count of ten or more. The gene calls are TRBV25-1 and TRBJ1-4; the D gene is possibly TRBD1 (5 bases). CDR3 length: 14 amino acids. Per the germline V gene, CDR1 is MGHDK and CDR2 is SYGVNS. V shed 6 bases and J shed 8 bases, with 16 bases lying between them. CDR3: CASSAGTTLEKLFF. CDR3 DNA sequence: TGTGCCAGCAGCGCCGGGACGACCCTCGAAAAACTGTTTTTT.

This rearrangement joins TRBV5-1 to TRBJ2-7; 9 nucleotides line up with TRBD2. The CDR3 has 15 residues. CDR1 and CDR2 (germline): SGHRS, YFSETQ. V lost 4 bases to trimming and J lost 5 bases; unmatched junction nucleotides: 10. The CDR3 DNA reads TGCGCCAGCAGCCAGTTAGCGGGAGAATACAACGAGCAGTACTTC. Encoded protein: CASSQLAGEYNEQYF.